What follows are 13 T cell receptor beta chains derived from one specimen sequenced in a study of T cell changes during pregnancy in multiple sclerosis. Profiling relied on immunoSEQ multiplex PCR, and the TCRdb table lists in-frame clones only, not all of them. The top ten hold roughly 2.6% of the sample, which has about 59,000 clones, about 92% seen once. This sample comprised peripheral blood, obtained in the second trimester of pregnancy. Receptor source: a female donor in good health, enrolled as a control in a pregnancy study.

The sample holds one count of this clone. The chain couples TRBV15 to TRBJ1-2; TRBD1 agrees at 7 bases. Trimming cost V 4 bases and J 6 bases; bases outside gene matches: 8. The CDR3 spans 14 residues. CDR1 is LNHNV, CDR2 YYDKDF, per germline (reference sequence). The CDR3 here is CATSTPDREDGYTF. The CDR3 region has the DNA TGTGCCACCAGCACGCCCGACAGGGAGGATGGCTACACCTTC.

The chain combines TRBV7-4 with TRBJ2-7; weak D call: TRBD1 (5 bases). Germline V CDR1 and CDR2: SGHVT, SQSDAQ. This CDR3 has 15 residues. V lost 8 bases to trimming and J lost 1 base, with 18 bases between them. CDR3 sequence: CASECRQNPSYEQYF. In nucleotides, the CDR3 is TGTGCCAGCGAGTGTCGACAGAATCCATCCTACGAGCAGTACTTC.

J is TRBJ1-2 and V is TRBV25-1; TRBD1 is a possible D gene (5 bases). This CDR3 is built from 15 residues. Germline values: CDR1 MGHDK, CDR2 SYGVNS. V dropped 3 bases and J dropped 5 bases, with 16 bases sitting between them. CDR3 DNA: TGTGCCAGCAGTGAGTCCTTTCAGGGCAAGTATGGCTACACCTTC. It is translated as CASSESFQGKYGYTF.

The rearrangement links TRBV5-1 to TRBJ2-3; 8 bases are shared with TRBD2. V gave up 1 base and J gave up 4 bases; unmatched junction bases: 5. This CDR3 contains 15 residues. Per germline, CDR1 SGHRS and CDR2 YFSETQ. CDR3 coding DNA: TGCGCCAGCAGCTTGCGTCTGCGGGAGGCAGATACGCAGTATTTT. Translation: CASSLRLREADTQYF.

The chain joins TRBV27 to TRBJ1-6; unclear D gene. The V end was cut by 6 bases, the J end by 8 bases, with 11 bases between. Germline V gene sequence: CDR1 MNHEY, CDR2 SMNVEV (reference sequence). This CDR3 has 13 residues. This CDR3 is CASRSGSHSPLHF. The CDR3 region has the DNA TGTGCCAGCAGGAGCGGTAGCCATTCACCCCTCCACTTT.

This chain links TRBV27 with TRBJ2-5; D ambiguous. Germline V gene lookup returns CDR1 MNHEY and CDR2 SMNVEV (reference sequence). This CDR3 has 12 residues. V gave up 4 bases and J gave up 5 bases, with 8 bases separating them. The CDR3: CASSSRLETQYF. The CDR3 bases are TGTGCCAGCAGTTCGCGACTCGAGACCCAGTACTTC.

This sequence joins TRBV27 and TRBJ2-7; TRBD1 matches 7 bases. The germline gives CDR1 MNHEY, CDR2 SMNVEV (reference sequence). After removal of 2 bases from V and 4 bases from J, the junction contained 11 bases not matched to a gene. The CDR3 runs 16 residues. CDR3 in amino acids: CASSLHLGTVLYEQYF. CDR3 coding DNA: TGTGCCAGCAGTTTACACTTGGGGACAGTTCTATACGAGCAGTACTTC.

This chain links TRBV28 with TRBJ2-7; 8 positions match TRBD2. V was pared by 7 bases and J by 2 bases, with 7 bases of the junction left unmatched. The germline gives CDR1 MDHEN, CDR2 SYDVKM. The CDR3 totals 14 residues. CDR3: CASKGREAPYEQYF. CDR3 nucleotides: TGTGCCAGCAAAGGGCGGGAGGCCCCCTACGAGCAGTACTTC.

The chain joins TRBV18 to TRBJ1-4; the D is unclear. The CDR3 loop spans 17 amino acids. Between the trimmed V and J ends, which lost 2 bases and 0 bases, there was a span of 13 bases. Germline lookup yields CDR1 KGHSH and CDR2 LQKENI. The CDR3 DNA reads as TGTGCCAGCTCACCATCGGTTGGGGAGGCAACTAATGAAAAACTGTTTTTT. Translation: CASSPSVGEATNEKLFF.

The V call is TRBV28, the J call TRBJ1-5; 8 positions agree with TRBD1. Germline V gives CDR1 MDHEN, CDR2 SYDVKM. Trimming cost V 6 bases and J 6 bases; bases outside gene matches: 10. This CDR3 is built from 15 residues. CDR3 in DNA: TGTGCCAGCAGCCCATCAGGGGGCTCTCGTCAGCCCCAGCATTTT. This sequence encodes CASSPSGGSRQPQHF.

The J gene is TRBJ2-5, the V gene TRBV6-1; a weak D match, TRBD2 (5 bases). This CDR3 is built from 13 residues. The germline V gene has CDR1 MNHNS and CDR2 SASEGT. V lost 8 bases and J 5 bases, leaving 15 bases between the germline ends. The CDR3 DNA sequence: TGTGCCAGCTCCGGACTCCACTTGGAGACCCAGTACTTC. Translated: CASSGLHLETQYF.

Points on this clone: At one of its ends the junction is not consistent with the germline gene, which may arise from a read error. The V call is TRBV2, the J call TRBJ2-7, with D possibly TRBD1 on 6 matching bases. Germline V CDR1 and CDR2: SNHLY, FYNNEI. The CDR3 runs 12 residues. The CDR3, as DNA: TGTGCCGGCAGTGACAGGTACGTCGAGCAGTACTTC. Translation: CAGSDRYVEQYF.

This CDR3 is CASSPRDGNQPQHF. CDR3 sequence (DNA): TGTGCCAGCTCACCCCGAGATGGCAATCAGCCCCAGCATTTT. V usage is TRBV18 and J usage is TRBJ1-5; D is unresolved. V was cut by 3 bases and J by 2 bases, with 8 bases left in between. The CDR3 consists of 14 residues. Germline values: CDR1 KGHSH, CDR2 LQKENI.